What follows is one TCR beta chain and its context. The antigen remains undetermined. CDR3 length: 12 amino acids. V shed 6 bases and J shed 2 bases, with 7 bases lying between them. The germline gives CDR1 SNHLY, CDR2 FYNNEI. These data belong to a study of shared clonotypes between healthy human individuals. Across the study: CD8 memory received one plate per donor, CD8 naive two, CD4 memory three and CD4 naive three.

Clones were read by immunoSEQ multiplex PCR, and TCRdb kept only the in-frame ones, dropping some. Of some 1.5 million clones in the sample, around 95% were seen once. General study findings and limits: Estimated clonotype richness was generally higher in naive than memory subsets. Against clonotypes common to all four donors, non-shared ones had lower generation probabilities.

The chain links TRBV2 to TRBJ1-2; weak D call: TRBD1 (6 bases). The source is a man aged 30 to 39 in good health. Material for sequencing was naive CD4+ T cells sorted from blood. Subset: CD45RA+ positively selected. In DNA form, the CDR3 reads TGTGCCAGCAGACAGGGCAACTATGGCTACACCTTC. This gives the protein CASRQGNYGYTF.